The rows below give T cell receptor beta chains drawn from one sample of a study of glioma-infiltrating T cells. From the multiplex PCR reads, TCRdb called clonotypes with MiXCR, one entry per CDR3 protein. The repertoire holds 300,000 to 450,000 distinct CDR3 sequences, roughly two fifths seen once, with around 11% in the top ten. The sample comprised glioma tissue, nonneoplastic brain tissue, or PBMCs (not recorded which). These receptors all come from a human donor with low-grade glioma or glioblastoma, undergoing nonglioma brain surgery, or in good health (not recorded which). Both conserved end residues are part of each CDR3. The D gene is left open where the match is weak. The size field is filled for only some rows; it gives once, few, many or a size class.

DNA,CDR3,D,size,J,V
TGTGCCACCAGCAGACCCGGGACTCACTACAATGAGCAGTTCTTC,CATSRPGTHYNEQFF,NA,NA,TRBJ2-1,TRBV15
TGCAGTGCACCTCCGATTGAGACCCAGTACTTC,CSAPPIETQYF,NA,few,TRBJ2-5,TRBV20-1
TGTGCCAGCAGCAGGTGGGGGGGCTCTTACAATGAGCAGTTCTTC,CASSRWGGSYNEQFF,NA,NA,TRBJ2-1,TRBV6-2/TRBV6-3
TGTGCCACCAGCAGAGTCCCAGGTGGTGGTGCCAATGAGCAGTTCTTC,CATSRVPGGGANEQFF,NA,many,TRBJ2-1,TRBV15
TGTGCCAGCAGGCAAGCCGGGAGCGGGGAGACCCGGTACTTC,CASRQAGSGETRYF,TRBD2,NA,TRBJ2-5,TRBV7-2
TGTGCCAGCAGCTTAGCGACCGGGACAGGGAGCGATGAGCAGTTCTTC,CASSLATGTGSDEQFF,TRBD1,few,TRBJ2-1,TRBV7-6
TGTGCCAGCAAGAGGGGGAACTCCTACAATGAGCAGTTCTTC,CASKRGNSYNEQFF,NA,many,TRBJ2-1,TRBV28
TGTGCCAGCATGGAGGGAGGCACTGAAGCTTTCTTT,CASMEGGTEAFF,NA,few,TRBJ1-1,TRBV2
TGTGCCAGTAGTATCGGGGGGGCCTGCGAGCAGTACTTC,CASSIGGACEQYF,TRBD2,once,TRBJ2-7,TRBV19
TGTGCCAGCAGCCAAACAGGGGGCGCTTACACTGAAGCTTTCTTT,CASSQTGGAYTEAFF,TRBD1,once,TRBJ1-1,TRBV12-3/TRBV12-4
TGCAGTGCGAGGGCTGGGGGAGGCTACACCTTC,CSARAGGGYTF,NA,few,TRBJ1-2,TRBV20-1
TGTGCCAGCCACTTAGGGCACCTGAGCACAGATACGCAGTATTTT,CASHLGHLSTDTQYF,NA,NA,TRBJ2-3,TRBV19
TGTGCCAGCAGTTTAAGTAGCGGGAGCCCCGATGAGCAGTTCTTC,CASSLSSGSPDEQFF,TRBD2,NA,TRBJ2-1,TRBV28
TGTGCCAGCAGCACTCGTGGTACCGCCAGCACAGATACGCAGTATTTT,CASSTRGTASTDTQYF,NA,NA,TRBJ2-3,TRBV7-6
TGTGCCAGCAGCTTAGGGATAGTTCGCACAGATACGCAGTATTTT,CASSLGIVRTDTQYF,NA,few,TRBJ2-3,TRBV7-9
TGTGCCAGCAGCCAAGGGGGAACCGGGGAGCTGTTTTTT,CASSQGGTGELFF,NA,NA,TRBJ2-2,TRBV4-2
TGTGCCAGCACCGGGAGGGGCACCCAAGAGACCCAGCACTTC,CASTGRGTQETQHF,TRBD2,once,TRBJ2-5,TRBV7-2